These 12 T cell receptor beta chains came from one sample sequenced in a study of graft-versus-host responses after intestinal transplantation. Libraries were prepared by immunoSEQ multiplex PCR; TCRdb keeps only in-frame clonotypes and omits some of them. The sample lists 57,000 or so clones; roughly 89% were seen once. The sample in question was PBMCs, obtained approximately 120 days after intestinal transplantation. The receptors come from a human patient who received an intestinal transplant, so some T cells may come from the graft donor.

The chain has TRBV4-1 and TRBJ2-1; 7 bases align to TRBD1. The CDR3 spans 15 residues. Germline trimming cut 1 base from V and 3 bases from J; bases unmatched to any gene: 3. The germline V gene has CDR1 MGHRA and CDR2 YSYEKL. The CDR3 nucleotides read TGCGCCAGCAGCCAAGTTCGGGACAGCTACAATGAGCAGTTCTTC. Translation: CASSQVRDSYNEQFF.

The rearrangement links TRBV7-9 to TRBJ2-7; D is perhaps TRBD1 (5 bases). CDR1 and CDR2 (germline): SEHNR, FQNEAQ (reference sequence). The V end was cut by 2 bases, the J end by 2 bases, with 13 bases between. CDR3 length: 15 amino acids. CDR3 sequence (DNA): TGTGCCAGCAGCTTAAAAGGACACCCCACCTACGAGCAGTACTTC. Amino acid sequence: CASSLKGHPTYEQYF. The full variable domain, rest sourced from reference TRBV7-9 and TRBJ2-7, is DTGVSQNPRHKITKRGQNVTFRCDPISEHNRLYWYRQTLGQGPEFLTYFQNEAQLEKSRLLSDRFSAERPKGSFSTLEIQRTEQGDSAMYLCASSLKGHPTYEQYFGPGTRLTVT.

V and J are TRBV14 and TRBJ2-7, with D tentatively TRBD2 (6 bases). CDR3 length equals 17 residues. Germline CDR1 is SGHDN and CDR2 is FVKESK. The V and J ends lost 1 base and 0 bases respectively, with 16 bases between them. CDR3 region: CASSQGPDYLSSYEQYF. The CDR3 nucleotides read TGTGCCAGCAGCCAAGGTCCGGACTACCTCAGCTCCTACGAGCAGTACTTC.

The chain combines TRBV6-5 with TRBJ2-1, with 7 bases that match TRBD2. J lost 10 bases, V lost 0 bases, and 9 bases had no gene match. Germline V gene sequence: CDR1 MNHEY, CDR2 SVGAGI. The CDR3 extends over 15 amino acids. CDR3 amino acids: CASSYSLGGSGEQFF. CDR3 DNA sequence: TGTGCCAGCAGTTACTCTCTCGGCGGGAGTGGAGAGCAGTTCTTC.

This sequence joins TRBV5-4 and TRBJ2-7, with D perhaps matching TRBD1 (5 bases). V lost 4 bases and J lost 8, with 16 bases in between. In germline, CDR1 is SGHNT, CDR2 YYREEE (reference sequence). The CDR3 runs 13 residues. Written as DNA, the CDR3 is TGTGCCAGCAGCGGGCAGGGTGACTTGAAGCAGTACTTC. It specifies CASSGQGDLKQYF.

The rearrangement links TRBV28 to TRBJ1-4; D might be TRBD1 (6 bases). The CDR3 spans 16 residues. Germline V gene data show CDR1 as MDHEN and CDR2 as SYDVKM. V was shortened by 6 bases and J by 8 bases, with 22 bases between the two germline ends. The CDR3 DNA reads TGTGCCAGCAGAAAGGCCGGAGGGGGGAATAACGAAAAACTGTTTTTT. Translated: CASRKAGGGNNEKLFF.

The chain uses TRBV27 and TRBJ2-7, with D unresolved. The CDR3 contains 13 residues. Looked up from germline, CDR1 is MNHEY and CDR2 is SMNVEV (reference sequence). Trimming took 3 bases from V and 6 from J, leaving 12 bases between them. The CDR3 loop is CASSFGPWGEQYF. CDR3 DNA: TGTGCCAGCAGTTTCGGGCCTTGGGGCGAGCAGTACTTC.

DNA for the CDR3: TGTGCCAGCAGCACCCGACTAGCGGAGACCCAGTACTTC. Protein sequence: CASSTRLAETQYF. The chain combines TRBV7-8 with TRBJ2-5, with 8 bases that match TRBD2. V was pared by 5 bases and J by 5 bases, with 4 bases of the junction left unmatched. This CDR3 comprises 13 residues. Germline-derived CDR1 and CDR2 are SGHVS and FQNEAQ. The whole variable domain, remainder taken from reference TRBV7-8 and TRBJ2-5, is GAGVSQSPRYKVAKRGQDVALRCDPISGHVSLFWYQQALGQGPEFLTYFQNEAQLDKSGLPSDRFFAERPEGSVSTLKIQRTQQEDSAVYLCASSTRLAETQYFGPGTRLLVL.

This chain connects TRBV5-4 to TRBJ2-7; 7 nucleotides align to TRBD1. The CDR3 loop spans 13 amino acids. Germline CDR1 reads SGHNT; CDR2 reads YYREEE (reference sequence). The J segment lost 6 bases and the V segment lost 4 bases, leaving 7 bases of the junction unmatched. The CDR3 is CASSVVDRAEQYF. CDR3 sequence (DNA): TGTGCCAGCAGCGTTGTCGACAGGGCCGAGCAGTACTTC.

The V gene is TRBV5-1, the J gene TRBJ2-7; unclear D gene. The CDR3 is made up of 15 amino acids. V was trimmed by 0 bases and J by 2 bases, leaving 12 bases between them. The germline gives CDR1 SGHRS, CDR2 YFSETQ. The CDR3 nucleotides are TGCGCCAGCAGCTTGGTGCCAGCAGAGGCCTACGAGCAGTACTTC. It translates to CASSLVPAEAYEQYF.

The chain combines TRBV7-6 with TRBJ2-7; no reliable D call. Trimming pared 5 bases from V and 0 bases from J, leaving 14 bases between. Germline V gene sequence: CDR1 SGHVS, CDR2 FNYEAQ. The length of the CDR3 is 15 residues. Written as DNA, the CDR3 is TGTGCCAGCAGCCCGGTTATTAGGAGCTCCTACGAGCAGTACTTC. As protein: CASSPVIRSSYEQYF.

The CDR3 reads CASSLDLSGSYGYTF. As DNA, the CDR3 is TGTGCCAGCAGCTTAGATCTATCAGGATCCTATGGCTACACCTTC. J is TRBJ1-2 and V is TRBV7-2; D gene ambiguous. CDR1 is SGHTA, CDR2 FQGNSA, per germline. The CDR3 has 15 residues. Trimming removed 1 base at V and 4 bases at J, with 13 bases between.